This paragraph reports one TCR beta chain. The data were obtained in a study of blood T cell repertoires in COVID-19. About the research overall: Samples of COVID-19 (acute and convalescent) were obtained from the United States, Italy and Spain.

As processed by the authors: For nucleated cells, counts were estimated from reference gene primer amplification. Using immunoSEQ multiplex PCR, the repertoire was profiled, and TCRdb retains in-frame clones only, with some absent. That table supplies the V and J calls and clone size; D and trimming were determined from the DNA. The data hold about 98,000 clones, with about 91% observed a single time. CDR3 size: 13 residues. V dropped 5 bases and J dropped 0 bases, with 5 bases sitting between them. Looked up from germline, CDR1 is MRHNA and CDR2 is SNTAGT. Sequenced sample: peripheral blood. This sequence originates from a young man with acute or convalescent COVID-19. The rearrangement joins TRBV6-4 to TRBJ1-5, with D uncertain. The CDR3 reads CASSSDSNQPQHF. The CDR3 region has the DNA TGTGCCAGCAGTTCAGATAGCAATCAGCCCCAGCATTTT.